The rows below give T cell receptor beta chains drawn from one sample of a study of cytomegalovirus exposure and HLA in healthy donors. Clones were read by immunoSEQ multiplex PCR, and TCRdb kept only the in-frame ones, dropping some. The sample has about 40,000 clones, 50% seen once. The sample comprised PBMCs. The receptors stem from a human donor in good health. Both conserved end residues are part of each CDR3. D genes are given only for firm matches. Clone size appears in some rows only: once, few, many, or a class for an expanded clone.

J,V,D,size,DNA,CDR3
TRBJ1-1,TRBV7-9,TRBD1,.,TGTGCCAGCAGCGAAAACAGGGGGAACACTGAAGCTTTCTTT,CASSENRGNTEAFF
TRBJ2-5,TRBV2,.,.,TGTGCCAGCAGTGTTCTTCGGGGGACCCAGTACTTC,CASSVLRGTQYF
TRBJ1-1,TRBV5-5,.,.,TGTGCCAGCAGCCGAGAGGGCGCGGACACTGAAGCTTTCTTT,CASSREGADTEAFF
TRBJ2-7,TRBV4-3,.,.,TGCGCCAGCAGCCAAGGGGGCCTCTCCTACGAGCAGTACTTC,CASSQGGLSYEQYF
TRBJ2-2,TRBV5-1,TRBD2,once,TGCGCCAGCAGCTTTACTAGCGGGGACAACACCGGGGAGCTGTTTTTT,CASSFTSGDNTGELFF
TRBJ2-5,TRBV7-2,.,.,TGTGCCAGCAGTATTGCAGGGGGGCAAGAGACCCAGTACTTC,CASSIAGGQETQYF
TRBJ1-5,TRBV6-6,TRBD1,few,TGTGCCAGCAGTTTACAGGGGGCGGATCAGCCCCAGCATTTT,CASSLQGADQPQHF
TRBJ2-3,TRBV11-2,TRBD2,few,TGTGCCAGCAGCTTCCAGCGGGGGGGAACAGATACGCAGTATTTT,CASSFQRGGTDTQYF
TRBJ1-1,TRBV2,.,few,TGTGCCAGCAGTGAAGGGACAACGAACACTGAAGCTTTCTTT,CASSEGTTNTEAFF
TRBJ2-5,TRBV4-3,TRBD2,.,TGCGCCAGCAGCCAAGATGGGGGTAGCGGGGGGGGTCAAGAGACCCAGTACTTC,CASSQDGGSGGGQETQYF
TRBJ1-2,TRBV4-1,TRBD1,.,TGCGCCAGCAGCCAAGTCCAGGGGGGAGCTAACTATGGCTACACCTTC,CASSQVQGGANYGYTF
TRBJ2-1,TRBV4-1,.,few,TGCGCCAGCAGCCAATACAGGGAAATCACCTACAATGAGCAGTTCTTC,CASSQYREITYNEQFF
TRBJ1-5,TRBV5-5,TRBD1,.,TGTGCCAGCAGCCGGGGACAGCCCAATCAGCCCCAGCATTTT,CASSRGQPNQPQHF
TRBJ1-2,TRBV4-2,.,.,TGTGCCAGCAGCCAAGAACAGGGCTATGGCTACACCTTC,CASSQEQGYGYTF
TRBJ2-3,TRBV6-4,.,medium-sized,TGTGCCAGCAGTCTTCGAGCGGAAGATACGCAGTATTTT,CASSLRAEDTQYF
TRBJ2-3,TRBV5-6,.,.,TGTGCCAGCAGCCCGGGAGTGGGCGGGCCAGCAGATACGCAGTATTTT,CASSPGVGGPADTQYF
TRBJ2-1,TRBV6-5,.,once,TGTGCCAGCAGTTACTTTGGGGGGGCGACTGGAAATGAGCAGTTCTTC,CASSYFGGATGNEQFF
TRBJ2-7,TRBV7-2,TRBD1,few,TGTGCCAGCACCAAGACAGGGGGGAGCTCCTACGAGCAGTACTTC,CASTKTGGSSYEQYF
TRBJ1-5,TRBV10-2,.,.,TGCGCCACTAAGGGAGGGGGCAATCAGCCCCAGCATTTT,CATKGGGNQPQHF
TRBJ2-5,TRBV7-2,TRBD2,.,TGTGCCAGCAGCTCGACTAGTAGCGGGGGGGCCCGGGAGACCCAGTACTTC,CASSSTSSGGARETQYF
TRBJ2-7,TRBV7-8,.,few,TGTGCCAGCAGCGAAAATTCCGGTAACGGAGTCTACGAGCAGTACTTC,CASSENSGNGVYEQYF
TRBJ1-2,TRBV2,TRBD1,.,TGTGCCAGCAGGGGACAGGGGAATAACTATGGCTACACCTTC,CASRGQGNNYGYTF
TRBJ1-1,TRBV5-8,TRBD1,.,TGTGCCAGCAGCTTGGTTCTGGGGACAGGGGTTCGGGACACTGAAGCTTTCTTT,CASSLVLGTGVRDTEAFF
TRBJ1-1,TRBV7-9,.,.,TGTGCCAGCAGCCCGTGGACACAAATGAACACTGAAGCTTTCTTT,CASSPWTQMNTEAFF
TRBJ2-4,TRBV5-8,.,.,TGTGCCAGCAGCGCCCGGGCAGGGTGGAACATTCAGTACTTC,CASSARAGWNIQYF
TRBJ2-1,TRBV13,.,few,TGTGCCAGCAGCTTAAGCTCCGGGAAGTGGTTCTTC,CASSLSSGKWFF
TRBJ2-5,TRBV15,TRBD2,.,TGTGCCACCAGCAAGGGACTAGCCGGCTCCCCAGAGACCCAGTACTTC,CATSKGLAGSPETQYF
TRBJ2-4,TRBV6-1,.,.,TGTGCCAGCAGTGACCCGGGAAACATTCAGTACTTC,CASSDPGNIQYF
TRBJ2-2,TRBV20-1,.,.,TGCAGTGCTCACAGCACCGGGGAGCTGTTTTTT,CSAHSTGELFF
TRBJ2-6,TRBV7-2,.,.,TGTGCCAGCAGCTTAGGATCCAGGTTGGCCTCCGGGGCCAACGTCCTGACTTTC,CASSLGSRLASGANVLTF
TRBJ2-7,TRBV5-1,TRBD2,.,TGCGCCAGCAGTAGCGGGAGATCGTCCTACGAGCAGTACTTC,CASSSGRSSYEQYF
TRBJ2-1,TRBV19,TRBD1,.,TGTGCCAGTACCCCCCAAGCCGGGACAGGGGTGCCGCATGAGCAGTTCTTC,CASTPQAGTGVPHEQFF
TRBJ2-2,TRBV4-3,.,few,TGCGCCAGCAGCCAAGAAGTTGCTAGTCGAGCCGGGGAGCTGTTTTTT,CASSQEVASRAGELFF
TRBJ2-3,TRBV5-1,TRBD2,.,TGCGCCAGCAGCTTGGCCACGGCGGGGGGGCAAGATACGCAGTATTTT,CASSLATAGGQDTQYF
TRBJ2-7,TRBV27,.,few,TGTGCCAGCAGTTTTGAGAGGACTCTAGGGGGTCGCTCCTACGAGCAGTACTTC,CASSFERTLGGRSYEQYF
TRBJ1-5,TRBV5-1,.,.,TGCGCCAGCAGCTTGAGCGCAGGGGCGAGTAGCAATCAGCCCCAGCATTTT,CASSLSAGASSNQPQHF
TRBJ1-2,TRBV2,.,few,TGTGCCAGCAGTGAGGACAGTCTCTATGGCTACACCTTC,CASSEDSLYGYTF
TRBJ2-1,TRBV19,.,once,TGTGCCAGTAGTATATGGGGGGATCTACGAAATGAGCAGTTCTTC,CASSIWGDLRNEQFF
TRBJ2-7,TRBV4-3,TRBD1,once,TGCGCCAGCAGCCAGTTGGGACAGGGCAGAGGCTACGAGCAGTACTTC,CASSQLGQGRGYEQYF
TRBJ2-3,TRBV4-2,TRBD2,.,TGTGCCAGCAGCCAACGCGGCCCAGCGGGGGACCCAGATACGCAGTATTTT,CASSQRGPAGDPDTQYF
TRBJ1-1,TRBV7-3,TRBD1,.,TGTGCCAGCAGCTCGACAGGGGGAAGTGAAGCTTTCTTT,CASSSTGGSEAFF
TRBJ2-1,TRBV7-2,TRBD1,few,TGTGCCAGCAGCTTAGCCGGGACAGGGGGCGGTGAGCAGTTCTTC,CASSLAGTGGGEQFF
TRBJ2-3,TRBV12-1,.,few,TGTGCCAGCAGCTTCCCAGCGGGCCCAGATACGCAGTATTTT,CASSFPAGPDTQYF
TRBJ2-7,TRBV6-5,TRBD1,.,TGTGCCAGCAGGCGACAGGGGAGAGGCTACGAGCAGTACTTC,CASRRQGRGYEQYF
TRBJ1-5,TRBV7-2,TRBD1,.,TGTGCCAGCAGCCCCGGAGAGGGGGCATGGCAGCCCCAGCATTTT,CASSPGEGAWQPQHF
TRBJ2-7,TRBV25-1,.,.,TGTGCCAGCAGAGACCAGGACTCCTACGAGCAGTACTTC,CASRDQDSYEQYF